Detailed here is one TCR beta chain. The V end was cut by 0 bases, the J end by 7 bases, with 9 bases between. The CDR3 spans 14 residues. Germline assignment: CDR1 LGHNA and CDR2 YNFKEQ. Sequencing used immunoSEQ multiplex PCR; TCRdb keeps in-frame clones, though not all of them. The sample has 80,000 to 100,000 clones, roughly nine tenths seen once; the top ten hold 3% to 4%. The data were taken from a study of cytomegalovirus exposure and HLA in healthy donors. The chain is built from TRBV4-2 and TRBJ2-2, with D hard to call. The sequenced sample consisted of PBMCs. The receptor's source is a woman between 25 and 40 years old in good health and CMV-seronegative. DNA for the CDR3: TGTGCCAGCAGCCAAGATCGACGGGTCGGGGAGCTGTTTTTT. Translation gives CASSQDRRVGELFF.